The entry below describes one T cell receptor (beta chain). Its antigen specificity is not known. No much larger clonotype is one base removed from it; base qualities were not supplied. This sample is part of a study of cytomegalovirus exposure and HLA in healthy donors (dated by TCRdb to about 2017). With regard to the full study: An earlier analysis of several hundred of the donors reported about 250 Gb of sequence data and 120 million or so unique TCR beta sequences from roughly 200 million T cells. The aim of the study was to test whether cataloging public T cell receptors could identify signatures of past pathogen exposure. Class I and class II HLA loci were covered by the typing at four-digit resolution. Among roughly 400 genotyped donors of the cohort, an average of around 220,000 unique TCR beta nucleotide sequences was sequenced per donor, of which roughly 18% were non-productive. Using immunosequencing, the study profiled T cell repertoires from some 670 subjects and related those repertoires to cytomegalovirus serostatus. Of the 300 to 500 genotyped donors, 65% to 90% were placed in the genetic ancestry cluster associated with self-reported Caucasian donors. The number of typed donors differed by locus: roughly 629-630 for A, B, C, DRB1 and DQB1; 500 to 550 for DQA1; 606 for DPA1; and some 430 for DPB1. Rather than using new phenotypic data, the later analysis identified candidate immune exposures from TCR beta sequences and from how often those sequences occurred across donors. Besides the first cohort of more than 650 subjects, a separate validation cohort made up of over 100 different subjects was used. In a later analysis, previously published TCR beta repertoires from 670 or so donors were re-analyzed and high-resolution HLA genotyping was added so that TCR occurrence patterns could be studied. Donor age, sex, ethnicity and CMV serostatus were collected together with the repertoire data. Approximately 300 gigabases of sequencing data and around 85 million unique TCR sequences made up an early release that covered about 640 HLA-typed donors. In a later genetic analysis, genome-wide SNP genotypes for about 55% of the roughly 670 donors were used, and that subset was treated as a discovery cohort. High-throughput TCR immunosequencing, statistical association of individual TCRs with disease status, and machine learning were combined to predict cytomegalovirus infection status. All discovery cohort repertoires had been generated using a single sequencing platform. In an earlier analysis of over 550 of the donors, high-throughput TCR beta sequencing was used to judge whether each TCR beta V gene segment behaved as functional or pseudogenic. Roughly five DR-DQ haplotypes were treated as single units for association and clustering because of strong linkage in the cohort.

On the study overall, not on this receptor specifically: The study listed 164 TCR beta chains as associated with cytomegalovirus. It was suggested by the authors that the approach could potentially be generalized to other disease states and immunological phenotypes. According to a later analysis, parvovirus B19, influenza, CMV and Epstein-Barr virus appeared linked to several top co-occurrence clusters. A cluster of highly shared sequence variants was judged likely to be a technical artifact of the sequencing pipeline. In a later analysis, most CMV-associated TCR beta chains were found to appear HLA-restricted, with HLA associations seemingly driven largely by CMV exposure. The cohort was sequenced for TCR beta chains only, and without alpha or paired-chain data the features that could be detected were limited. In both the original and validation cohorts, the classifier was reported to diagnose cytomegalovirus status with high specificity and sensitivity. CMV serostatus was the only immune exposure information available for the cohort. A later genetic analysis associated a missense DCLRE1C variant with V-gene and J-gene trimming of TCR beta chains, and an independent cohort replicated the association. A further reported finding was that TCR beta sequences accurately predicted the HLA-A and HLA-B alleles for most subjects in the first cohort. When HLA alleles, especially DR and DQ, strongly co-occurred, TCR associations were difficult to assign to individual alleles. Most TCR sequences were observed very rarely across donors, whereas some public TCRs were present in many individuals. Because some donors lacked HLA typing at each locus, the association tests relied only on the typed subset. The 87-base-pair reads could not distinguish some IMGT-functional V segments, including TRBV6-2 and TRBV6-3, so those segments were excluded. Linkage disequilibrium might explain the correlated functional status among segregating V segments, but an unknown experimental factor could not be excluded. In a later analysis, 15,000 to 20,000 TCR beta sequences were associated with specific HLA alleles at a false discovery rate of 0.05. The earlier analysis of almost 600 of the donors excluded roughly 17 rarely observed V segments, including chromosome 9 orphons, because counts were too low. The presence/absence analyses assumed that sequencing depth was roughly uniform across donors, and that assumption may not be true. An earlier analysis of approximately 570 of the donors showed that most TCR beta V segments appeared in productive rearrangements either about 87% or about 30% of the time, which broadly matched IMGT annotations. A later analysis found that HLA-associated TCR beta chains were more clonally expanded and had lower generation probabilities than equally common non-associated chains. A later genetic analysis reported fewer N-insertions in productive TCRs among donors in an Asian-associated ancestry cluster than the approximately 700-donor mean. Three of the identified cytomegalovirus-associated TCR beta chains were confirmed in vitro to be specific for cytomegalovirus antigens. A later analysis found that TCR association rates varied across HLA loci, with DRB1 alleles showing the most associated TCRs and HLA-C alleles the fewest.

At the junction V is shortened by 2 bases and J by 2 bases; bases outside the gene matches: 9. The CDR3 contains 18 residues, cysteine and phenylalanine counted. This entry keeps only the CDR3 DNA: 54 bases, framed from base 1. CDR1 and CDR2 are read off the germline V gene as KGHSH and LQKENI. Libraries were prepared through the immunoSEQ multiplex PCR assay. A mixture of 60 forward primers for TCR Vbeta segments and 13 reverse primers for TCR Jbeta segments was used in the multiplex PCR. Amplification of the CDR3 region of rearranged TCR beta genes was performed with a multiplex PCR assay on genomic DNA. On the Illumina HiSeq System, the amplified TCR beta libraries were sequenced as 87-base-pair reads. Per the authors' processing: A later analysis counted tens of millions of unique TCR beta chains across the 550 to 750 repertoires, and approximately 11 million of these chains were shared by at least two donors. Raw reads were error-corrected and collapsed into unique sequences by a nearest-neighbor algorithm in which closely related sequences were merged to remove PCR and sequencing errors. Alignment of CDR3 sequences to IMGT reference sequences was used to assign V, D and J gene segments. For a sequence to be retained, a match of at least six nucleotides to both a V gene segment and a J gene segment was required. Rearrangements were classified as productive when the CDR3 lacked stop codons and remained in frame with V and J, and all other rearrangements were classified as non-productive. Following IMGT convention, CDR3 was defined as the stretch from the second conserved V-encoded cysteine up to the conserved J-encoded phenylalanine. In an earlier analysis of around 570 of the donors, sequences lacking an unambiguous match to a single V gene segment were excluded. An earlier analysis of over 450 of the donors classified V segments as functional when productive rearrangements were above 56.7% and as segregating when the standard deviation between donors was above 5%. A statistical classification framework was built to diagnose cytomegalovirus status from the catalog of TCR beta chain sequences. In a later analysis, V and J genes were assigned by comparing TCR nucleotide sequences against IMGT/GENE-DB human TR gene sequences. A later analysis assigned CDR3 sequences and most-parsimonious VDJ recombination scenarios with the TCRdist pipeline. A later analysis defined each TCR beta chain by its CDR3 amino acid sequence plus V-gene family, and excluded reads lacking a unique V-gene family. To address suspected cross-contamination and a sequencing artifact, a later analysis removed approximately 600 highly shared, low-generation-probability nucleotide sequences. In a later analysis, a clonal expansion index for each public chain was calculated from normalized within-repertoire ranks of inferred template counts. In a later analysis, generation probabilities were computed using a VDJ recombination model fitted to out-of-frame rearrangements, and the results were checked against IGoR. In a later analysis, TCR-TCR, TCR-HLA and TCR-CMV co-occurrence was scored with hypergeometric tests, and a repertoire-size bias correction was applied to TCR pairs. False discovery rates were estimated in a later analysis by permuting HLA or CMV assignments 20 times. In a later analysis, co-occurring TCRs were grouped using DBSCAN, and TCRdist sequence similarity was added for clustering within HLA-allele-positive subsets. For co-occurrence clustering, repertoires with fewer than 30,000 or more than 120,000 public chains were excluded, along with roughly 5 repertoires with anomalous nucleotide sharing. This is the immuneACCESS table as TCRdb keeps it, with only in-frame sequences that have V and J called. A part of the clones is gone; compared with another copy, unresolved V genes explain less than half, and the rest is unexplained. The D gene and trimming were derived from the DNA, and the V and J assignments and clone size from that table. The sample table holds about 43,000 clones, of which about two thirds were seen once. More than 10% of the sample belongs to the ten largest clones.

The cohort consisted of hundreds of healthy bone marrow donors. At the time of sampling, all cohort members were nominally healthy, though unrecorded immune exposures were likely present. The donor tested CMV seropositive and was one of the 289 seropositive cohort members. A peripheral blood sample was provided by each donor, and peripheral blood mononuclear cells were used for TCR beta sequencing. Genomic DNA was extracted from the blood cell samples with the Qiagen DNeasy Blood Extraction Kit. The sequencing sample was made of PBMCs. This TCR came from a man aged 55 to 70 in good health and CMV-seropositive. The chain couples TRBV18 to TRBJ2-2; 9 central nucleotides agree with TRBD2. In nucleotide form, the sequence is TGTGCCAGCTCACCATCGTCCCGGACTAGCGCCAACACCGGGGAGCTGTTTTTT. Translated, this is CASSPSSRTSANTGELFF.